This passage covers 10 T cell receptor beta chains from one sample sequenced in a study of a mutant IDH1 vaccine in newly diagnosed glioma. The method was immunoSEQ multiplex PCR; TCRdb's version includes in-frame clones alone and lacks a portion of them. Here the sample spans 120,000 or so clones, just under 80% being singletons. Time point: week 11, during vaccination. All doses held 300 ug of mutant IDH1 20-mer peptide, with topical imiquimod. No antigens are known for them. The specimen comprised PBMCs, sampled from a glioma patient whose treatment included an IDH1 peptide vaccine. The source of these receptors is a man in his forties with glioma.

The chain uses TRBV2 and TRBJ2-1; TRBD1 agrees at 7 bases. Germline-derived CDR1 and CDR2 are SNHLY and FYNNEI. J was trimmed by 5 bases and V by 4 bases; bases with no gene match: 5. The CDR3 length is 14 residues. The CDR3 reads CASSGQGSNNEQFF. The CDR3 DNA sequence: TGTGCCAGCAGTGGACAGGGATCGAACAATGAGCAGTTCTTC.

Comment on this clone: The same CDR3 arises from other DNA sequences in this sample as well. Here the CDR3 reads CASSLVGVNTGELFF. The CDR3 DNA follows: TGTGCCAGCAGCTTGGTGGGCGTGAACACCGGGGAGCTGTTTTTT. V and J are TRBV5-6 and TRBJ2-2; D unclear. Trimming took 0 bases from V and 1 from J, leaving 7 bases between them. This CDR3 region has 15 residues. Germline V gene lookup returns CDR1 SGHDT and CDR2 YYEEEE.

V gene TRBV7-8 combines with J gene TRBJ2-5, with 13 bases identical to TRBD2. The CDR3 consists of 20 residues. The germline gives CDR1 SGHVS, CDR2 FQNEAQ. The V and J ends lost 0 bases and 0 bases, in that order; junction bases with no gene match: 10. Here the CDR3 reads CASSLAMQTSGGRHQETQYF. The CDR3 nucleotides read TGTGCCAGCAGCTTAGCTATGCAGACTAGCGGGGGGCGACACCAAGAGACCCAGTACTTC. Full variable domain (remainder filled in from reference TRBV7-8 and TRBJ2-5): GAGVSQSPRYKVAKRGQDVALRCDPISGHVSLFWYQQALGQGPEFLTYFQNEAQLDKSGLPSDRFFAERPEGSVSTLKIQRTQQEDSAVYLCASSLAMQTSGGRHQETQYFGPGTRLLVL.

This sequence joins TRBV6-5 and TRBJ1-2, with D maybe TRBD1 (5 bases). CDR1 is MNHEY and CDR2 is SVGAGI in the germline V gene. V dropped 7 bases and J dropped 7 bases, with 19 bases sitting between them. The CDR3 sequence is 14 residues long. CDR3 region: CASTALNPRGGYTF. In nucleotides, the CDR3 is TGTGCCAGCACCGCATTAAATCCTAGGGGTGGCTACACCTTC.

Only one count was recorded for this clone. J is TRBJ2-7 and V is TRBV18; TRBD1 aligns across 8 bases. The CDR3 runs to 14 residues. J lost 1 base, V lost 6 bases, and 5 bases had no gene match. The germline CDR1 and CDR2 sequences are KGHSH and LQKENI. CDR3 region: CASSADRGSYEQYF. The CDR3 DNA reads as TGTGCCAGCTCGGCCGACAGGGGATCCTACGAGCAGTACTTC.

The chain links TRBV12-5 to TRBJ2-7; 9 nucleotides match TRBD2. The CDR3 loop spans 15 amino acids. Per germline, CDR1 LGHNT and CDR2 FRNRAP. V lost 3 bases to trimming and J lost 2 bases; unmatched junction nucleotides: 5. The chain's CDR3 is CASGLVTSGTYEQYF. As DNA, the CDR3 is TGTGCTAGTGGTTTAGTGACTAGCGGTACCTACGAGCAGTACTTC.

The CDR3 loop reads CASSPMVEGARGNSPLHF. CDR3 DNA: TGTGCCAGCAGCCCAATGGTCGAGGGGGCGCGTGGTAATTCACCCCTCCACTTT. The rearrangement uses TRBV25-1 and TRBJ1-6; 7 nucleotides line up with TRBD1. The CDR3 runs 18 residues. V lost 6 bases, J lost 6 bases, and 17 bases stayed unmatched. CDR1 is MGHDK, CDR2 SYGVNS, per germline.

This clone was counted ten times or more. V and J are TRBV25-1 and TRBJ1-4, with no clear D. Trimming took 2 bases from V and 8 from J, leaving 12 bases between them. This CDR3 is built from 14 residues. Germline V lookup: CDR1 MGHDK, CDR2 SYGVNS. The DNA for the CDR3 is TGTGCCAGCAGTGAAGCCAGCGGAAGGGAAAAACTGTTTTTT. This translates into CASSEASGREKLFF.

The chain uses TRBV7-9 and TRBJ1-3; no reliable D call. The V and J ends lost 2 bases and 0 bases respectively, with 11 bases between them. The germline gives CDR1 SEHNR, CDR2 FQNEAQ (reference sequence). This CDR3 is built from 16 residues. The CDR3, as DNA: TGTGCCAGCAGCTTATTAAACAGTCTCTCTGGAAACACCATATATTTT. Its translation is CASSLLNSLSGNTIYF. The whole variable domain, filled in from reference TRBV7-9 and TRBJ1-3, reads DTGVSQNPRHKITKRGQNVTFRCDPISEHNRLYWYRQTLGQGPEFLTYFQNEAQLEKSRLLSDRFSAERPKGSFSTLEIQRTEQGDSAMYLCASSLLNSLSGNTIYFGEGSWLTVV.

The rearrangement joins TRBV18 to TRBJ1-5; no firm D call. The CDR3 consists of 17 residues. Germline V CDR1 and CDR2: KGHSH, LQKENI. V was pared by 3 bases and J by 0 bases, with 15 bases between. The CDR3: CASSPPGPTGSNQPQHF. The CDR3 coding sequence is TGTGCCAGCTCACCGCCCGGGCCCACGGGTAGCAATCAGCCCCAGCATTTT.